This TCR beta chain was sequenced in a study of T cells in Graves' hyperthyroidism and ophthalmopathy. Study-level findings and limits: Most thyroid-expanded clonotypes above 0.001 were also found in blood. Ophthalmopathy was predicted by the model a median of approximately 6 months ahead of onset.

V dropped 6 bases and J dropped 6; count of bases not matched to a gene: 6. The CDR3 length is 13 residues. PBMCs stemmed from about 9.7 ml fresh peripheral blood. This clonotype has ten or more counts. Its antigen is unidentified. From RNA transcripts, TCR beta CDR3 regions were amplified. Carried out on the TCR CDR3, a first-round RT-PCR used the HTBI primer set. TCRdb re-derived calls from the multiplex PCR reads in MiXCR, one entry per CDR3 protein. Counted here are 400,000 or so distinct CDR3 sequences, around 15% occurring once; the ten biggest clones make up approximately 19%. Sequenced material: blood. V is TRBV12-3 or TRBV12-4 and J is TRBJ1-2, with 8 bases fitting TRBD1. This sequence was found in a woman aged 60 to 75 with Graves' ophthalmopathy. The CDR3 reads CASSLRGLNGYTF. The CDR3 nucleotides are TGTGCCAGCAGCCTCAGGGGGCTAAATGGCTACACCTTC.